The 31 T cell receptor beta chains listed next were all sequenced from one sample in a study of OX40 agonist ivuxolimab in advanced cancers. The protocol used for the library was the immunoSEQ multiplex PCR assay. Not all clones reach the TCRdb copy of this immuneACCESS table, which keeps in-frame sequences only. Checked studies attribute under half of the gap to unresolved V genes and leave the rest unexplained. This sample gives 84,000 or so clones in total; 94% of them show up just once. The ten largest make up more than 9.5% of the sample. Sequenced here: CD4+ or CD8+ T cells sorted from blood, sampled in a trial of the OX40 agonist ivuxolimab. These receptors were collected from an adult with an advanced solid tumor such as melanoma, head and neck, liver or kidney cancer.

This clone appeared once. The chain has TRBV5-4 and TRBJ2-7; D gene unclear. The CDR3 length is 15 residues. The V gene lost 2 bases and the J gene lost 0 bases, with 12 bases spanning the gap. The V gene's germline CDR1 is SGHNT and CDR2 YYREEE (reference sequence). The CDR3 bases are TGTGCCAGCAGCTTCAAGGGATGGAACTCCTACGAGCAGTACTTC. Residues: CASSFKGWNSYEQYF.

The chain couples TRBV5-1 to TRBJ2-5, with TRBD1 matching 8 bases. This CDR3 region has 16 residues. The germline CDR1 and CDR2 sequences are SGHRS and YFSETQ. Trimming cost V 0 bases and J 4 bases; bases outside gene matches: 8. The DNA for the CDR3 is TGCGCCAGCAGCTTGGACAGGGGGTCTGGTGGAGAGACCCAGTACTTC. Translating gives CASSLDRGSGGETQYF.

This chain connects TRBV10-3 to TRBJ1-6, with a tentative D call TRBD1 (5 bases). V lost 10 bases and J 3 bases, leaving 13 bases between the germline ends. The length of the CDR3 is 14 residues. Germline values: CDR1 ENHRY, CDR2 SYGVKD. As DNA, the CDR3 is TGTGCCACCCAGGGTTACGTCTATAATTCACCCCTCCACTTT. Protein: CATQGYVYNSPLHF.

The chain uses TRBV19 and TRBJ2-7; tentatively, D is TRBD1 (6 bases). This CDR3 spans 15 amino acids. The germline CDR1 and CDR2 sequences are LNHDA and SQIVND (reference sequence). Trimming shortened V by 4 bases and J by 6 bases, and 19 bases separated the two germline ends. Here the CDR3 DNA reads TGTGCCAGTAGTACCAGCGCGCAGGGGTATTTCGAGCAGTACTTC. It specifies CASSTSAQGYFEQYF.

The CDR3 loop reads CASSKGGQLYEQYF. In DNA, the CDR3 is TGTGCCAGCAGCAAAGGCGGACAGCTCTACGAGCAGTACTTC. The V call is TRBV7-9, the J call TRBJ2-7; possible D gene TRBD1, 6 bases. V gave up 5 bases and J gave up 3 bases, with 14 bases separating them. Germline CDR1 is SEHNR and CDR2 is FQNEAQ (reference sequence). This CDR3 is 14 amino acids long.

This chain links TRBV9 with TRBJ1-3, with unresolved D. The CDR3 contains 17 residues. The ends were cut back, 3 bases at V and 3 bases at J, with 19 bases in the middle. Germline V gene lookup returns CDR1 SGDLS and CDR2 YYNGEE. This CDR3 is CASSGGLGPRDGNTIYF. In nucleotides, the CDR3 is TGTGCCAGCAGCGGAGGGCTAGGGCCTAGGGATGGAAACACCATATATTTT.

The chain links TRBV7-2 to TRBJ2-5, with TRBD2 identical over 7 bases. From germline, CDR1 is SGHTA and CDR2 FQGNSA. This CDR3 is 15 amino acids long. Trimming cost V 4 bases and J 2 bases; bases outside gene matches: 7. CDR3: CASSYSGTKQETQYF. CDR3 coding DNA: TGTGCCAGCAGCTACTCCGGGACTAAACAAGAGACCCAGTACTTC.

This chain connects TRBV25-1 to TRBJ2-1, with D perhaps matching TRBD1 (6 bases). CDR1 is MGHDK, CDR2 SYGVNS, per germline. With 8 bases removed from V and 6 bases from J, the gap between germline ends came to 23 bases. This CDR3 contains 16 residues. The CDR3 protein is CASVGWKGELINEQFF. CDR3 sequence (DNA): TGTGCCAGCGTCGGATGGAAGGGGGAATTGATCAATGAGCAGTTCTTC.

V and J are TRBV27 and TRBJ2-1; D is unresolved. Germline CDR1 MNHEY, CDR2 SMNVEV (reference sequence). The CDR3 has 13 residues. V was pared by 6 bases and J by 5 bases, with 11 bases between. CDR3 in DNA: TGTGCCAGCAGGCACGGACCGAACAATGAGCAGTTCTTC. Its translation: CASRHGPNNEQFF.

The rearrangement uses TRBV15 and TRBJ1-1, with D possibly TRBD1 on 6 matching bases. Germline lookup yields CDR1 LNHNV and CDR2 YYDKDF (reference sequence). This CDR3 region has 13 residues. The germline V and J ends were trimmed by 4 bases and 8 bases, with 14 bases remaining between them. The CDR3 nucleotides are TGTGCCACCAGCATAGAGGGGGTCCAGGAAGCTTTCTTT. The encoded protein is CATSIEGVQEAFF.

The chain joins TRBV5-1 to TRBJ2-1, with D perhaps assigned TRBD1 or TRBD2 (5 bases each). CDR3 length: 19 residues. Germline loops: CDR1 SGHRS, CDR2 YFSETQ. Trimming shortened V by 0 bases and J by 8 bases, and 27 bases separated the two germline ends. CDR3 region: CASSLELSSGPLPSDEQFF. In DNA, the CDR3 is TGCGCCAGCAGCTTGGAACTATCGTCGGGGCCTTTGCCTTCCGATGAGCAGTTCTTC.

This clone turned up a few times. V gene TRBV5-6 combines with J gene TRBJ2-2, with a weak D call TRBD1 (5 bases). This CDR3 region has 15 residues. Trimming shortened V by 0 bases and J by 3 bases, and 9 bases separated the two germline ends. The germline V gene encodes CDR1 SGHDT and CDR2 YYEEEE. The CDR3: CASSLAVRDTGELFF. The DNA of the CDR3 is TGTGCCAGCAGCTTGGCCGTCAGGGACACCGGGGAGCTGTTTTTT. Supplemented by reference TRBV5-6 and TRBJ2-2, the full variable domain reads DAGVTQSPTHLIKTRGQQVTLRCSPKSGHDTVSWYQQALGQGPQFIFQYYEEEERQRGNFPDRFSGHQFPNYSSELNVNALLLGDSALYLCASSLAVRDTGELFFGEGSRLTVL.

The chain carries TRBV19 and TRBJ2-1; 8 bases map to TRBD2. This CDR3 spans 15 amino acids. CDR1 LNHDA and CDR2 SQIVND come from the germline V gene (reference sequence). Losses at the gene ends were 1 base for V and 6 bases for J; bases not matched to a gene: 5. The CDR3 protein is CASSIASGSPNEQFF. The CDR3 region has the DNA TGTGCCAGTAGTATAGCAAGCGGGAGCCCCAATGAGCAGTTCTTC. The full variable domain, in which reference TRBV19 and TRBJ2-1 provide the parts outside the CDR3, is DGGITQSPKYLFRKEGQNVTLSCEQNLNHDAMYWYRQDPGQGLRLIYYSQIVNDFQKGDIAEGYSVSREKKESFPLTVTSAQKNPTAFYLCASSIASGSPNEQFFGPGTRLTVL.

This clone came up once. This chain joins TRBV6-5 and TRBJ1-2; D is ambiguous. CDR1 and CDR2 from the germline V gene are MNHEY and SVGAGI. The CDR3 contains 13 residues. The V end was cut by 5 bases, the J end by 8 bases, with 15 bases between. The CDR3 region has the DNA TGTGCCAGCAGTGATCCTCGACGGGCGGGCTACACCTTC. It codes for CASSDPRRAGYTF.

The rearrangement links TRBV5-4 to TRBJ1-2; D gene unclear. The CDR3 is 14 amino acids. Germline CDR1 is SGHNT and CDR2 is YYREEE (reference sequence). Trimming cost V 1 base and J 3 bases, with 10 bases left between them. CDR3 loop: CASSLNLDYYGYTF. The DNA for the CDR3 is TGTGCCAGCAGCTTGAATTTAGATTACTATGGCTACACCTTC.

The chain recombines TRBV19 with TRBJ2-2, with D hard to call. V shed 1 base and J shed 0 bases, with 6 bases lying between them. The germline V gene encodes CDR1 LNHDA and CDR2 SQIVND (reference sequence). This CDR3 has 15 residues. Here the CDR3 DNA reads TGTGCCAGTAGTATAGTACAGACGAACACCGGGGAGCTGTTTTTT. It translates to CASSIVQTNTGELFF.

This clone has a single count. The chain uses TRBV6-1 and TRBJ2-7; tentative D call: TRBD2 (6 bases). Trimming took off 5 bases at V and 3 bases at J, with 11 bases between the two ends. The CDR3 spans 13 residues. Germline V gives CDR1 MNHNS, CDR2 SASEGT. The CDR3: CASSSGPSYEQYF. The CDR3 DNA reads TGTGCCAGCAGTAGCGGGCCGAGCTACGAGCAGTACTTC.

The chain joins TRBV7-2 to TRBJ2-7; unclear D gene. The CDR3 is made up of 14 amino acids. Germline V lookup: CDR1 SGHTA, CDR2 FQGNSA. The V end lost 2 bases, the J end lost 0 bases, and 8 bases lay between the germline ends. The CDR3 reads CASSLLSASYEQYF. Here the CDR3 DNA reads TGTGCCAGCAGCTTATTGTCAGCCTCCTACGAGCAGTACTTC.

This clone has just one count. The chain combines TRBV19 with TRBJ2-3; 8 bases line up with TRBD2. The CDR3 extends over 17 amino acids. Germline CDR1 reads LNHDA; CDR2 reads SQIVND (reference sequence). The V segment lost 3 bases and the J segment 4 bases; nucleotides outside the gene matches: 12. The CDR3 DNA follows: TGTGCCAGTAGTATTATACAGGCGACTAGCGATTCAGATACGCAGTATTTT. Its translation: CASSIIQATSDSDTQYF.

Points on this clone: Other DNA sequences within the sample encode an identical CDR3. J is TRBJ2-7 and V is TRBV27; maybe TRBD2 (5 bases). CDR1 is MNHEY, CDR2 SMNVEV, per germline (reference sequence). The length of the CDR3 is 13 residues. The V end lost 2 bases, the J end lost 3 bases, and 8 bases lay between the germline ends. CDR3 nucleotides: TGTGCCAGCAGTTTAGATCGGGGCTACGAGCAGTACTTC. Amino acids: CASSLDRGYEQYF.

This chain joins TRBV12-2 and TRBJ2-5; the table assigns TRBD2, which was not confirmed against the DNA. Judging by the DNA end, TRBJ2-7 fits better; the J call may be wrong. TRBV12-2 corresponds to a pseudogene. The CDR3 covers 14 residues. The CDR3 region is CASRLAGGPYEQYF. The CDR3 region has the DNA TGTGCAAGTCGCTTAGCGGGAGGGCCGTACGAGCAGTACTTC.

This chain connects TRBV7-2 to TRBJ2-7, with D possibly matching TRBD2 (6 bases). Germline loops: CDR1 SGHTA, CDR2 FQGNSA. The CDR3 consists of 12 residues. V lost 5 bases to trimming and J lost 4 bases, with 9 bases between them. CDR3 nucleotide sequence: TGTGCCAGCAGCCCGGAGGGGTACGAGCAGTACTTC. Translated, it gives CASSPEGYEQYF.

This chain connects TRBV2 to TRBJ2-2; D uncertain. The germline V gene has CDR1 SNHLY and CDR2 FYNNEI. This CDR3 is 13 amino acids long. Trimming took 3 bases from V and 5 from J, leaving 7 bases between them. CDR3 residues: CASSDIRTGELFF. The CDR3 bases are TGTGCCAGCAGTGATATCCGGACCGGGGAGCTGTTTTTT.

This clone was recorded only once. The chain joins TRBV2 to TRBJ2-3; 9 bases fit TRBD2. This CDR3 is 16 amino acids long. V shed 2 bases, J shed 4 bases, and the junction held 7 bases outside the gene matches. Germline V gene data show CDR1 as SNHLY and CDR2 as FYNNEI. CDR3 DNA: TGTGCCAGCAGTGAACCTAGCGGGACTGGGGCAGATACGCAGTATTTT. As protein: CASSEPSGTGADTQYF. The complete variable domain, with remaining parts taken from reference TRBV2 and TRBJ2-3, reads EPEVTQTPSHQVTQMGQEVILRCVPISNHLYFYWYRQILGQKVEFLVSFYNNEISEKSEIFDDQFSVERPDGSNFTLKIRSTKLEDSAMYFCASSEPSGTGADTQYFGPGTRLTVL.

The chain employs TRBV5-5 and TRBJ2-5; either TRBD1 or TRBD2 may fit D (5 bases each). CDR3 length equals 18 residues. Germline V lookup: CDR1 SGHKS, CDR2 YYEKEE (reference sequence). V was cut by 5 bases and J by 2 bases, with 25 bases left in between. The CDR3 protein is CASRTRDPARLGQETQYF. The CDR3 nucleotides read TGTGCCAGCAGGACCCGGGACCCGGCACGTTTGGGGCAAGAGACCCAGTACTTC.

The V gene is TRBV21-1, the J gene TRBJ1-2; TRBD1 is the table's D call, not checked against the DNA. TRBV21-1 is deemed a pseudogene. The CDR3 contains 15 residues. CDR3 sequence: CASSVQGSGAYGYTF. In DNA form, the CDR3 reads TGTGCCAGCAGCGTACAGGGCTCCGGAGCCTATGGCTACACCTTC.

The chain joins TRBV11-3 to TRBJ2-1; 10 bases align to TRBD1. The CDR3 is 15 residues long. V gave up 4 bases and J gave up 8 bases; unmatched junction bases: 8. The germline V gene has CDR1 SGHNT and CDR2 YENEEA. The CDR3 reads CASSSRDRGFDEQFF. As DNA, the CDR3 is TGTGCCAGCAGCTCCAGGGACAGGGGATTCGATGAGCAGTTCTTC.

The chain joins TRBV2 to TRBJ1-3; unclear D gene. The CDR3 is 15 amino acids. V lost 3 bases and J 0 bases, leaving 9 bases between the germline ends. Germline V CDR1 and CDR2: SNHLY, FYNNEI. The CDR3 is CASSDYRSSGNTIYF. In DNA form, the CDR3 reads TGTGCCAGCAGTGACTACCGAAGCTCTGGAAACACCATATATTTT.

The V call is TRBV4-3, the J call TRBJ2-3, with D maybe TRBD2 (7 bases). Germline-derived CDR1 and CDR2 are LGHNA and YSLEER. V lost 0 bases to trimming and J lost 1 base, with 14 bases between them. The CDR3 has 17 amino acids. The CDR3: CASSQEGGEGRTDTQYF. DNA for the CDR3: TGCGCCAGCAGCCAAGAAGGGGGGGAGGGCCGCACAGATACGCAGTATTTT.

The chain links TRBV29-1 to TRBJ2-7; 10 nucleotides agree with TRBD2. The CDR3 has 14 amino acids. V shed 6 bases and J 4 bases; nucleotides not matched to a gene: 9. The germline V gene has CDR1 SQVTM and CDR2 ANQGSEA. The CDR3 protein is CSVCLSGRRYEQYF. The CDR3 DNA follows: TGCAGCGTATGCCTTAGCGGGAGGAGATACGAGCAGTACTTC.

The chain has TRBV7-2 and TRBJ2-7, with a tentative D call TRBD2 (6 bases). Germline V lookup: CDR1 SGHTA, CDR2 FQGNSA. This CDR3 region has 15 residues. Trimming shortened V by 1 base and J by 1 base, and 11 bases separated the two germline ends. In DNA, the CDR3 is TGTGCCAGCAGCTTAGTCCCTAGCGTTTCCTACGAGCAGTACTTC. This translates into CASSLVPSVSYEQYF.